This TCR beta chain was observed in a study of naive and memory T cell subsets. The study, taken as a whole, reports: A few larger clonotypes appeared in naive repertoires, especially CD8, possibly memory cells re-expressing CD45RA. TCR abundance followed a power law differing between naive and memory subsets.

Two oligonucleotides, mixed equimolar, formed the beta constant-region primer covering TRBC1 and TRBC2. The ligated cDNA underwent four PCR rounds using SP2 and nested alpha and beta constant-region primers. A 12-nucleotide UMI and the SP2 primer were added to the cDNA 3' end by oligonucleotide ligation. TCRdb re-derived calls from the UMI-ligation and nested PCR reads in MiXCR, one entry per CDR3 protein. The sample records roughly 140,000 distinct CDR3 sequences, approximately 21% being singletons. Cells stained for CD3, CD4, CD8, CD45RA, CD27 and viability were sorted into four CD45RA/CD27 subsets. The CDR3 contains 14 residues. Trimming removed 4 bases from V and 3 bases from J, with 10 bases in between. Germline V lookup: CDR1 SGHRS, CDR2 YFSETQ. With regard to this clonotype: Antigen: not known.

Sequencing was carried out using naive CD8+ T cells from blood. The rearrangement links TRBV5-1 to TRBJ2-2; D perhaps matches TRBD2 (6 bases). The sequence came from a human donor in good health. This CDR3 reads CASSAGTHTGELFF. The DNA of the CDR3 is TGCGCCAGCAGCGCCGGGACTCACACCGGGGAGCTGTTTTTT. Variable domain in full (rest from reference TRBV5-1 and TRBJ2-2): KAGVTQTPRYLIKTRGQQVTLSCSPISGHRSVSWYQQTPGQGLQFLFEYFSETQRNKGNFPGRFSGRQFSNSRSEMNVSTLELGDSALYLCASSAGTHTGELFFGEGSRLTVL.